This TCR beta chain was recovered during a study of cytomegalovirus exposure and HLA in healthy donors (dated by TCRdb to 2017 to 2019). As for the study more broadly: In an earlier analysis of 587 of the donors, 250 to 350 Gb of sequence data and 95 million to 130 million unique TCR beta sequences from roughly 200 million T cells were reported. About 320 gigabases of sequencing data and approximately 85 million unique TCR sequences were included in an early release covering roughly 600 HLA-typed donors. The genetic ancestry cluster associated with self-reported Caucasian donors included roughly four fifths of the roughly 390 genotyped donors. The aim of the study was to test whether cataloging public T cell receptors could identify signatures of past pathogen exposure. The study used immunosequencing to profile the T cell repertoires of under 700 subjects and linked those repertoires to cytomegalovirus serostatus. In addition to the first cohort of about 650 subjects, a separate validation cohort of 120 different subjects was used. To predict cytomegalovirus infection status, the study brought together high-throughput TCR immunosequencing, statistical association of individual TCRs with disease status, and machine learning. A later analysis re-examined previously published TCR beta repertoires from around 670 donors and added high-resolution HLA genotyping to investigate patterns of TCR occurrence. Rather than using new phenotypic data, the later analysis identified candidate immune exposures from TCR beta sequences and from how often those sequences occurred across donors. In an earlier analysis of over 550 of the donors, high-throughput TCR beta sequencing was used to judge whether each TCR beta V gene segment behaved as functional or pseudogenic. Alongside the repertoire data, information on donor age, sex, ethnicity and CMV serostatus was compiled. A later genetic analysis used genome-wide SNP genotypes for about three fifths of the 666 donors, treating that subset as a discovery cohort. Every discovery cohort repertoire had been produced on one sequencing platform. HLA typing covered class I and class II loci at four-digit resolution. Typing coverage varied by locus: roughly 620-640 donors for A, B, C, DRB1 and DQB1; under 550 for DQA1; about 600 for DPA1; 400 to 480 for DPB1. A handful of DR-DQ haplotypes were treated as single units for association and clustering because of strong linkage in the cohort. Among about 370 genotyped donors of the cohort, an average of around 220,000 unique TCR beta nucleotide sequences was sequenced per donor, of which about 19% were non-productive. On the study overall, not on this receptor specifically: A further reported finding was that TCR beta sequences accurately predicted the HLA-A and HLA-B alleles for most subjects in the first cohort. Because HLA typing was unavailable for some donors at each locus, only the typed subset was used in association tests. This cohort had only TCR beta chains sequenced, and the lack of alpha or paired-chain data limited which features could be detected. V-gene and J-gene trimming of TCR beta chains was associated with a missense DCLRE1C variant in a later genetic analysis, and the association was replicated in an independent cohort. In a later analysis, several top co-occurrence clusters were reported to appear linked to parvovirus B19, influenza, CMV and Epstein-Barr virus. Most CMV-associated TCR beta chains appeared to be HLA-restricted in a later analysis, and the HLA associations seemed to be driven largely by CMV exposure. A group of highly shared sequence variants was considered likely to be a technical artifact of the sequencing pipeline. In a later analysis, the rate of TCR association differed among HLA loci, with DRB1 alleles having the most associated TCRs and HLA-C alleles having the fewest. Because counts were too low, roughly 18 rarely observed V segments, including chromosome 9 orphons, were left out of the earlier analysis of roughly 600 of the donors. In a later analysis, HLA-associated TCR beta chains showed more clonal expansion and lower generation probabilities than non-associated chains that were equally common. In an earlier analysis of more than 500 of the donors, most TCR beta V segments appeared in productive rearrangements about 87% or about 30% of the time, broadly matching IMGT annotations. Correlated functional status among segregating V segments might reflect linkage disequilibrium, but an unknown experimental factor could not be ruled out. Compared with the roughly 700-donor mean, donors in an Asian-associated ancestry cluster had fewer N-insertions in productive TCRs, according to a later genetic analysis. Specific HLA alleles were associated with 16,951 TCR beta sequences at a false discovery rate of 0.05 in a later analysis. The presence/absence analyses assumed that sequencing depth was roughly uniform across donors, and that assumption may not be true. When HLA alleles, especially DR and DQ, strongly co-occurred, attributing TCR associations to individual alleles was difficult. The authors suggested that the approach could potentially be generalized to other disease states and immunological phenotypes. The 87-base-pair reads could not distinguish some IMGT-functional V segments, including TRBV6-2 and TRBV6-3, so those segments were excluded. Immune exposure information for the cohort was limited to CMV serostatus. In both the original and validation cohorts, the classifier was reported to diagnose cytomegalovirus status with high specificity and sensitivity. The study gave a list of 150 to 200 TCR beta chains associated with cytomegalovirus. A few of the identified cytomegalovirus-associated TCR beta chains were confirmed in vitro to be specific for cytomegalovirus antigens. Across donors, most TCR sequences were observed very rarely, whereas some public TCRs were present in many individuals.

CDR1 MNHNY and CDR2 SVGAGI were looked up in the germline V gene (reference sequence). The CDR3 spans 13 residues, from the cysteine through the phenylalanine. CDR3 DNA only is kept here, 39 bases in frame from base 1. V is pared back by 1 base and J by 1 base, with 4 bases lying between the germline termini. The library was prepared using the immunoSEQ multiplex PCR assay. The multiplex PCR relied on a mix of 60 forward primers for TCR Vbeta segments and 13 reverse primers for TCR Jbeta segments. A multiplex PCR assay on genomic DNA amplified the CDR3 region of rearranged TCR beta genes. The amplified TCR beta libraries were sequenced on the Illumina HiSeq System as 87-base-pair reads. The paper's data handling went like this. A later analysis counted about 82 million unique TCR beta chains across the 650 to 700 repertoires, and roughly 9.9 million of these chains were shared by at least two donors. Raw reads were error-corrected and collapsed into unique sequences by a nearest-neighbor algorithm in which closely related sequences were merged to remove PCR and sequencing errors. Alignment of CDR3 sequences to IMGT reference sequences was used to assign V, D and J gene segments. For a sequence to be retained, a match of at least six nucleotides was required to both a V gene segment and a J gene segment. Rearrangements were called productive when the CDR3 lacked stop codons and stayed in frame with V and J; all others were non-productive. Following IMGT convention, CDR3 was defined as the stretch from the second conserved V-encoded cysteine up to the conserved J-encoded phenylalanine. Sequences without an unambiguous match to a single V gene segment were excluded from the earlier analysis of a few hundred of the donors. In an earlier analysis of around 590 of the donors, a V segment was called functional when productive rearrangements were above 56.7%, and segregating when the standard deviation between donors exceeded 5%. To diagnose cytomegalovirus status from the catalog of TCR beta chain sequences, a statistical classification framework was built. In a later analysis, V and J genes were assigned by comparing TCR nucleotide sequences against IMGT/GENE-DB human TR gene sequences. A later analysis assigned CDR3 sequences and most-parsimonious VDJ recombination scenarios with the TCRdist pipeline. A later analysis defined each TCR beta chain by its CDR3 amino acid sequence plus V-gene family, and excluded reads lacking a unique V-gene family. As a way to deal with suspected cross-contamination and a sequencing artifact, a later analysis dropped 500 to 700 nucleotide sequences that were highly shared and had low generation probability. In a later analysis, a clonal expansion index for each public chain was calculated from normalized within-repertoire ranks of inferred template counts. Generation probabilities in a later analysis came from a VDJ recombination model fitted to out-of-frame rearrangements, and those results were checked against IGoR. In a later analysis, hypergeometric tests were used to score TCR-TCR, TCR-HLA and TCR-CMV co-occurrence, with a repertoire-size bias correction applied to TCR pairs. False discovery rates were estimated in a later analysis by permuting HLA or CMV assignments 20 times. In a later analysis, co-occurring TCRs were grouped using DBSCAN, with TCRdist sequence similarity added in when clustering inside HLA-allele-positive subsets. Repertoires with fewer than 30,000 or more than 120,000 public chains were left out of co-occurrence clustering, as were several repertoires with anomalous nucleotide sharing. What TCRdb holds here is the immuneACCESS table cut down to in-frame rearrangements. Part of the clones is not present; checked against another copy, under half of the missing clones reflect an unresolved V gene, and the others are unexplained. From that table come the V and J calls and clone size; the DNA was used to work out D and trimming. The sample table records some 170,000 clones; around 75% of these occur just once. The ten most abundant clones make up approximately 4.6% of the sample.

The cohort comprised approximately 700 healthy bone marrow donors. At the time of sampling, all cohort members were nominally healthy, though unrecorded immune exposures were likely present. The donor tested CMV seropositive and was one of the 289 seropositive cohort members. Each donor provided a peripheral blood sample, and peripheral blood mononuclear cells were used for TCR beta sequencing. Genomic DNA was extracted from the blood cell samples with the Qiagen DNeasy Blood Extraction Kit. On this clone: No antigen is known for it. No much larger clone is present one base from it, and per-base qualities are unavailable.

Here the chain combines TRBV6-6 and TRBJ2-5; no D segment can be confidently identified. Sequenced material: PBMCs. The clonotype comes from a man younger than 35 in good health and CMV-seropositive. The base sequence is TGTGCCAGCAGTTACTACTTCCAAGAGACCCAGTACTTC. Its protein product is CASSYYFQETQYF.